This is a list of T cell receptor beta chains from one sample in a study of PD-L1 blockade in urothelial cancer. Produced via immunoSEQ multiplex PCR; TCRdb's table is partial and in-frame only. The sample has under 40,000 clones, 90% seen once. The sample in question was PBMCs, obtained around atezolizumab (anti-PD-L1) treatment. The receptors were sampled from a man in his 70s with urothelial cancer. The CDR3 runs from the conserved cysteine through the conserved F or W. The D gene is left open where the match is weak. Part of the rows lack a size; the others show once, few, many or a class for expanded clones.

clone size	CDR3 length	V gene	J gene	D gene	CDR3 protein	CDR3 DNA
.	17	TRBV2	TRBJ2-1	TRBD2	CASSEVATSRLYNEQFF	TGTGCCAGCAGTGAAGTTGCGACTAGCAGACTGTACAATGAGCAGTTCTTC
.	12	TRBV19	TRBJ1-4	TRBD1	CASSPGTGELFF	TGTGCCAGTAGTCCCGGGACAGGGGAACTGTTTTTT
.	14	TRBV28	TRBJ2-1	TRBD2	CASSSSGAYNEQFF	TGTGCCAGCAGTTCTAGCGGGGCTTACAATGAGCAGTTCTTC
.	15	TRBV11-2	TRBJ2-5	TRBD1	CASSSQGAVGETQYF	TGTGCCAGCAGCTCGCAGGGGGCAGTTGGAGAGACCCAGTACTTC
.	18	TRBV6-4	TRBJ2-3	TRBD2	CASSDPRTSGRKPDTQYF	TGTGCCAGCAGTGACCCTAGGACTAGCGGGAGGAAACCAGATACGCAGTATTTT
.	14	TRBV7-9	TRBJ2-7	TRBD1	CASSSGTGGYEQYF	TGTGCCAGCAGCTCCGGGACAGGGGGCTACGAGCAGTACTTC
few	16	TRBV30	TRBJ1-4	TRBD1	CAWTRDRVSTNEKLFF	TGTGCCTGGACCCGGGACAGGGTATCCACTAATGAAAAACTGTTTTTT
.	14	TRBV6-6	TRBJ1-1	.	CASIQDRPKGEAFF	TGTGCCAGCATTCAAGACAGGCCCAAGGGTGAAGCTTTCTTT
.	16	TRBV9	TRBJ2-7	TRBD2	CASSAGTSGRVYEQYF	TGTGCCAGCAGCGCAGGGACTAGCGGGAGAGTCTACGAGCAGTACTTC
.	16	TRBV9	TRBJ2-5	TRBD1	CASSVEGTGWTETQYF	TGTGCCAGCAGCGTAGAAGGGACAGGGTGGACGGAGACCCAGTACTTC
.	12	TRBV6-5	TRBJ1-5	TRBD1	CASSRQGQAQHF	TGTGCCAGCAGCCGACAGGGCCAAGCCCAGCATTTT
.	17	TRBV5-1	TRBJ2-3	TRBD2	CASNRGTSGSSGDTQYF	TGCGCCAGCAACAGGGGAACTAGCGGGAGTTCGGGAGATACGCAGTATTTT
.	14	TRBV29-1	TRBJ1-3	.	CSVVVQNSGNTIYF	TGCAGCGTTGTTGTCCAGAACTCTGGAAACACCATATATTTT
.	13	TRBV2	TRBJ2-7	TRBD2	CASGREVSYEQYF	TGTGCCAGCGGTCGGGAGGTTTCCTACGAGCAGTACTTC
.	16	TRBV10-3	TRBJ2-1	.	CAISESGGFFGNEQFF	TGTGCCATCAGTGAGTCGGGGGGTTTCTTTGGCAATGAGCAGTTCTTC
.	15	TRBV28	TRBJ1-2	TRBD1	CASRPGTGYNYGYTF	TGTGCCAGCAGGCCCGGGACAGGATATAACTATGGCTACACCTTC
.	13	TRBV28	TRBJ1-5	.	CASRTWEDQPQHF	TGTGCCAGCAGAACCTGGGAGGATCAGCCCCAGCATTTT
.	16	TRBV27	TRBJ2-3	TRBD1	CASSPTRTGGTDTQYF	TGTGCCAGCAGCCCTACAAGGACAGGGGGCACAGATACGCAGTATTTT
.	16	TRBV9	TRBJ2-3	TRBD2	CASSGLSGSNTDTQYF	TGTGCCAGCAGCGGTCTTAGCGGGAGTAACACGGATACGCAGTATTTT
.	14	TRBV7-9	TRBJ2-5	TRBD2	CASSVSGSWETQYF	TGTGCCAGCAGCGTTAGCGGGAGTTGGGAGACCCAGTACTTC